This section outlines one T cell receptor (beta chain) sequence together with its context. This sample was taken from a study of T cell repertoires in cytomegalovirus infection. The V gene lost 8 bases and the J gene lost 0 bases, with 20 bases spanning the gap. Germline CDR1 SQVTM, CDR2 ANQGSEA. This CDR3 has 16 residues. TCRdb re-called the reads with MiXCR, one entry per CDR3 protein. The sample includes 250,000 to 300,000 distinct CDR3 sequences, roughly 25% of them seen just once. The V call is TRBV29-1, the J call TRBJ2-1, with D possibly being TRBD2 (6 bases). The TCR was taken from a human donor in good health (CMV status not recorded). Some clones in this sample may be carry-over from other donors' samples. Sequencing was carried out using PBMCs. CDR3 sequence (DNA): TGCAGCACTCCCGATCTCGCCGGGGGCTCCTACAATGAGCAGTTCTTC. Its translation: CSTPDLAGGSYNEQFF.